The following is a T cell receptor beta chain sequence with its context. Its antigen is not known. This specimen belongs to a study of T cell responses to AZD1222 COVID-19 vaccine. Study conclusions and caveats: Among the donors, most were white British and more were female, and clonal diversity was possibly underestimated.

Germline-derived CDR1 and CDR2 are SGHTA and FQGNSA. V shed 5 bases, J shed 6 bases, and the junction held 6 bases outside the gene matches. The length of the CDR3 is 14 residues. Profiling relied on immunoSEQ multiplex PCR, and the TCRdb table lists in-frame clones only, not all of them. The table has about 130,000 clones, roughly nine tenths seen once. The receptor's source is an adult in good health. The V and J genes are TRBV7-2 and TRBJ2-3, with 9 bases identical to TRBD2. The sequences come from peripheral blood, collected on day 0 of AZD1222 vaccination. The CDR3 DNA follows: TGTGCCAGCAGCGCAGGACTAGCGCCGGATACGCAGTATTTT. Protein sequence: CASSAGLAPDTQYF.